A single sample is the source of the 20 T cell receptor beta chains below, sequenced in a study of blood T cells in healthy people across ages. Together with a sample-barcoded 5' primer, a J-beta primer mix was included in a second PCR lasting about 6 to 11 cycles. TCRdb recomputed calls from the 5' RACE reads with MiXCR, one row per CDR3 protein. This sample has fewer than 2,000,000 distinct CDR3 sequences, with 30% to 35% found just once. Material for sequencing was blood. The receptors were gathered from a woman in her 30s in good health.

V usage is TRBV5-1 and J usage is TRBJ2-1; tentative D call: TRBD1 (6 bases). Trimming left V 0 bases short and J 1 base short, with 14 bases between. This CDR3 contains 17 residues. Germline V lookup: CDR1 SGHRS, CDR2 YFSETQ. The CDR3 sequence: CASSLGETGRSYNEQFF. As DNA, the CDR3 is TGCGCCAGCAGCTTGGGTGAGACAGGCCGATCCTACAATGAGCAGTTCTTC.

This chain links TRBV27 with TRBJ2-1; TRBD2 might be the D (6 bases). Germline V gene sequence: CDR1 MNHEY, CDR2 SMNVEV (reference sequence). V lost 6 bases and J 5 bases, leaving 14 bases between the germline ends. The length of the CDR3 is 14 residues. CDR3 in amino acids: CASSLGTSHNEQFF. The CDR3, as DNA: TGTGCCAGCAGCCTCGGGACTTCTCACAATGAGCAGTTCTTC.

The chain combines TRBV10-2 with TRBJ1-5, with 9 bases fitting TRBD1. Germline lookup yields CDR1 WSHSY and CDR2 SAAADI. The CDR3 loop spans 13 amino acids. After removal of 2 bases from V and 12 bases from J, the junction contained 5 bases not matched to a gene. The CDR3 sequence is CASSEIGQGLQHF. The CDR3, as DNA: TGCGCCAGCAGTGAGATTGGACAGGGGCTCCAGCATTTT.

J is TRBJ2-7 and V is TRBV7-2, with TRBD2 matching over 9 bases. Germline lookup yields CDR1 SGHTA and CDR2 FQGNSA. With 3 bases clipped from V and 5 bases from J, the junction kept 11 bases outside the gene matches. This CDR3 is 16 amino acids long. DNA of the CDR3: TGTGCCAGCAGCTTGGACGGACTAGCGTCGGGCGACGAGCAGTACTTC. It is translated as CASSLDGLASGDEQYF.

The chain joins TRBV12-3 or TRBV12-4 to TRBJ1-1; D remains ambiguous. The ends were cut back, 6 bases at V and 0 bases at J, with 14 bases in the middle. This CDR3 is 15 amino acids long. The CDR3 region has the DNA TGTGCCAGCAGCCATGATACGGGAATGAACACTGAAGCTTTCTTT. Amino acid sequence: CASSHDTGMNTEAFF.

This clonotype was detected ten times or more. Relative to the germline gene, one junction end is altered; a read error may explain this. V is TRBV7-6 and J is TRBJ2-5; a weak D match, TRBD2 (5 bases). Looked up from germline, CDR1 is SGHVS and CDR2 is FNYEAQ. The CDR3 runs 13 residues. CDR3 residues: CASSLALGETQYF. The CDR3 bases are TGTGCCAGCAGTTTAGCGCTGGGGGAGACCCAGTACTTC.

Here the CDR3 DNA reads TGTGCCAGCAGCTTGGATACAGGGAGCTCCTACAATGAGCAGTTCTTC. Protein sequence: CASSLDTGSSYNEQFF. The chain has TRBV11-2 and TRBJ2-1, with D possibly TRBD1 on 6 matching bases. CDR1 SGHAT and CDR2 FQNNGV come from the germline V gene. The length of the CDR3 is 16 residues. Trimming took 3 bases from V and 0 from J, leaving 12 bases between them.

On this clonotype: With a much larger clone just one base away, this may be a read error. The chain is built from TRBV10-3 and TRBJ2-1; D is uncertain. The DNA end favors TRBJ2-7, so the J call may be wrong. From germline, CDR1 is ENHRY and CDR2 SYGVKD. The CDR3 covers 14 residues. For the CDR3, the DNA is TGTGCCATCAGCGAGGACGGCCCCTACAATGAGCAGTACTTC. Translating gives CAISEDGPYNEQYF.

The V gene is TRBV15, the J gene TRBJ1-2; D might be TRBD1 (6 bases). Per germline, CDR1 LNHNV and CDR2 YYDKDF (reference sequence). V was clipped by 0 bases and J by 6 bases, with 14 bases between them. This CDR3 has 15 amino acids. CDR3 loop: CATSREVSGVDGYTF. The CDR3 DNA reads TGTGCCACCAGCAGAGAGGTTTCAGGGGTGGATGGCTACACCTTC.

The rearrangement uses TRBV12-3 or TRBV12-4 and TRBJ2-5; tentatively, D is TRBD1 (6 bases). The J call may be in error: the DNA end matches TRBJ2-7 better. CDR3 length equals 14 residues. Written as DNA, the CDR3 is TGTGCCAGCAGTTGGACGGACAGCCTCTACGAGCAGTACTTC. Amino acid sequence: CASSWTDSLYEQYF.

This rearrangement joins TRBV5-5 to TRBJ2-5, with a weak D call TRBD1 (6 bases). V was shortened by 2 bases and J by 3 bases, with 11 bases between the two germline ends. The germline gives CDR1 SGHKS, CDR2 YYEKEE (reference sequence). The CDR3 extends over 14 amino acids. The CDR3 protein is CASSLGQFKETQYF. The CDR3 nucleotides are TGTGCCAGCAGCTTAGGACAGTTCAAAGAGACCCAGTACTTC.

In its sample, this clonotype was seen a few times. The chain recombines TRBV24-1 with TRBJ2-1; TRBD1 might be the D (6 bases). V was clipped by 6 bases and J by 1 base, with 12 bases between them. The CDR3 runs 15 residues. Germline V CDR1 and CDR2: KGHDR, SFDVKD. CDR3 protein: CATSHRVSSYNEQFF. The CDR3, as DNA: TGTGCCACCAGTCACAGGGTTAGTTCCTACAATGAGCAGTTCTTC.

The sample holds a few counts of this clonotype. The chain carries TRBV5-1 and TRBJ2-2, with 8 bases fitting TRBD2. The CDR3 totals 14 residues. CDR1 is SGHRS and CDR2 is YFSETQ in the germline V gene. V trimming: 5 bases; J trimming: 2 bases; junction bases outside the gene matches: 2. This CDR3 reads CASRLAVNTGELFF. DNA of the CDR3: TGCGCCAGCAGACTAGCGGTAAACACCGGGGAGCTGTTTTTT.

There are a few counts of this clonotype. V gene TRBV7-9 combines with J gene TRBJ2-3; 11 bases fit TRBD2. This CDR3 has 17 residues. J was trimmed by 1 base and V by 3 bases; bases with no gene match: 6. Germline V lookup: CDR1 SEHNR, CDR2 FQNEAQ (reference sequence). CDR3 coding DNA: TGTGCCAGCAGCTTTTGGCAGACTAGCGGGGGCACAGATACGCAGTATTTT. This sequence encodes CASSFWQTSGGTDTQYF.

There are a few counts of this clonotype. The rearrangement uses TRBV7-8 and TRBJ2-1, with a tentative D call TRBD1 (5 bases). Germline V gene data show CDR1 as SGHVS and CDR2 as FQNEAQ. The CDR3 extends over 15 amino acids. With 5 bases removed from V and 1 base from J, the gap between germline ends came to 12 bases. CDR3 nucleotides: TGTGCCAGCAGCCCGCGACAGAAATCCTACAATGAGCAGTTCTTC. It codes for CASSPRQKSYNEQFF.

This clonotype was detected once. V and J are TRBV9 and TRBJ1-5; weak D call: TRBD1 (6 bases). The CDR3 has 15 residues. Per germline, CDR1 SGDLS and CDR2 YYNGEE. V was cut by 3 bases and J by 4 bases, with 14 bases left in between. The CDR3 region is CASSGKQQGNQPQHF. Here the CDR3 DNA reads TGTGCCAGCAGCGGAAAACAACAGGGTAATCAGCCCCAGCATTTT.

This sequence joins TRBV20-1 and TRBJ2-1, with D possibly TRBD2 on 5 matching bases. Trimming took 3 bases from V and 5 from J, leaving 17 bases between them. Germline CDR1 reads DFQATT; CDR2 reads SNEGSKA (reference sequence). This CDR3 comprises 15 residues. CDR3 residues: CSASAGFLGNNEQFF. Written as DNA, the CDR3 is TGCAGTGCTAGTGCGGGTTTCCTAGGAAACAATGAGCAGTTCTTC.

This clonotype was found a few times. CDR3 DNA: TGTGCCAGCAGCTTAGATGGGGACCAAGAGACCCAGTACTTC. Its translation: CASSLDGDQETQYF. The V call is TRBV13, the J call TRBJ2-5; D gene ambiguous. Trimming removed 1 base at V and 0 bases at J, with 6 bases between. Germline V CDR1 and CDR2: PRHDT, FYEKMQ (reference sequence). The CDR3 totals 14 residues.

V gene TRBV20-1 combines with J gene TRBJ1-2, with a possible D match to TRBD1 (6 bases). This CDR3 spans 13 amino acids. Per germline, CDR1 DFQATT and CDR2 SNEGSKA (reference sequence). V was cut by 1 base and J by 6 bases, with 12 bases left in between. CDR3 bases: TGCAGTGCTAGAGCCACAGGGTATCATGGCTACACCTTC. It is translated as CSARATGYHGYTF.

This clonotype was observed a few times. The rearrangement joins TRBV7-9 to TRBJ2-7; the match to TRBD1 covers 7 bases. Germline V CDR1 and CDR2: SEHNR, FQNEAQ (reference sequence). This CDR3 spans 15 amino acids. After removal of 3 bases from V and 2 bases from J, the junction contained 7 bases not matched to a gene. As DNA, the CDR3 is TGTGCCAGCAGCTTCTCCAGGGACAGACCCTACGAGCAGTACTTC. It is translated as CASSFSRDRPYEQYF.